Following are 10 T cell receptor beta chains from one sample sequenced in a study of T cells after yellow fever vaccination. One entry per CDR3 protein results from TCRdb running MiXCR on the 5' RACE reads. The sample yields roughly 250,000 distinct CDR3 sequences, roughly 13% seen once. This material consisted of CD4+ T cells sorted from PBMCs, taken 45 days after the yellow fever booster vaccination. The receptors here all came from a young man who received the YFV17D yellow fever vaccine.

This clonotype has more than one count but fewer than ten. This chain links TRBV12-3 or TRBV12-4 with TRBJ2-7; TRBD2 agrees at 7 bases. This CDR3 region has 14 residues. Trimming cost V 3 bases and J 2 bases; bases outside gene matches: 4. The CDR3 bases are TGTGCCAGCAGTTTTGAGGGAGGGCCCTACGAGCAGTACTTC. Encoded protein: CASSFEGGPYEQYF.

This clonotype has more than one count but fewer than ten. The rearrangement joins TRBV3-1 to TRBJ2-1; D gene ambiguous. Germline CDR1 is LGHDT and CDR2 is YNNKEL (reference sequence). The CDR3 consists of 16 residues. Trimming shortened V by 1 base and J by 2 bases, and 12 bases separated the two germline ends. The CDR3 DNA reads as TGTGCCAGCAGCCAAGCTTCGGTATTGACCTACAATGAGCAGTTCTTC. Translation: CASSQASVLTYNEQFF.

In this sample, this clonotype turned up a few times. The CDR3 loop is CASSELGLAGGTGELFF. For the CDR3, the DNA is TGTGCCAGCAGCGAGCTCGGACTAGCGGGAGGCACCGGGGAGCTGTTTTTT. The chain uses TRBV9 and TRBJ2-2; TRBD2 matches 14 bases. Germline values: CDR1 SGDLS, CDR2 YYNGEE. V lost 3 bases and J lost 4; bases outside the gene matches: 5. The CDR3 consists of 17 residues.

The V gene is TRBV5-6, the J gene TRBJ2-2; D is perhaps TRBD1 or TRBD2 (5 bases each). Trimming took 7 bases from V and 10 from J, leaving 29 bases between them. CDR1 and CDR2 (germline): SGHDT, YYEEEE. The CDR3 is 17 residues long. The CDR3 nucleotides read TGTGCCAGCTTTCCCCAACCGGGACCGCTGTTCGTGAAGGAGCTGTTTTTT. It encodes CASFPQPGPLFVKELFF.

This clonotype came up a few times. V and J are TRBV20-1 and TRBJ2-7; 7 bases are shared with TRBD2. Germline CDR1 is DFQATT and CDR2 is SNEGSKA (reference sequence). With V trimmed by 3 bases and J by 5 bases, 4 bases remained unmatched. The CDR3 sequence is 12 residues long. CDR3 nucleotides: TGCAGTGCTAGGGAAACTAGCGACGAGCAGTACTTC. As protein: CSARETSDEQYF.

The chain is built from TRBV27 and TRBJ2-3, with D possibly being TRBD1 or TRBD2 (5 bases each). CDR1 is MNHEY, CDR2 SMNVEV, per germline (reference sequence). The CDR3 totals 15 residues. V was cut by 0 bases and J by 1 base, with 8 bases left in between. The CDR3 is CASSLSGVGTDTQYF. In DNA form, the CDR3 reads TGTGCCAGCAGTTTATCGGGGGTGGGCACAGATACGCAGTATTTT.

This clonotype was found a few times. The junction does not match germline at one end; this may be a read error. CDR3 sequence reads: CASSLVVGESQYF. DNA of the CDR3: TGTGCCAGCAGCTTAGTGGTGGGTGAGAGCCAGTACTTC. The chain employs TRBV7-2 and TRBJ2-5; unclear D gene. Germline V gene lookup returns CDR1 SGHTA and CDR2 FQGNSA. The CDR3 has 13 amino acids.

This clonotype came up a few times. The V gene is TRBV5-1, the J gene TRBJ1-1; 10 bases are shared with TRBD1. V dropped 2 bases and J dropped 4; count of bases not matched to a gene: 8. The CDR3 is 16 amino acids. The germline gives CDR1 SGHRS, CDR2 YFSETQ. The CDR3 DNA reads as TGCGCCAGCAGCTTTTTAGGGACAGGGGAGGGCACTGAAGCTTTCTTT. Encoded protein: CASSFLGTGEGTEAFF.

This chain links TRBV5-6 with TRBJ1-1, with D possibly matching TRBD1 (5 bases). There are 14 residues in the CDR3. The germline CDR1 and CDR2 sequences are SGHDT and YYEEEE. The ends were cut back, 2 bases at V and 3 bases at J, with 11 bases in the middle. The CDR3 DNA reads as TGTGCCAGCAGCTTTTGGGGCAGGGACACTGAAGCTTTCTTT. Translating it yields CASSFWGRDTEAFF.

This clonotype has more than one count but fewer than ten. J is TRBJ2-3 and V is TRBV6-1, with D tentatively TRBD2 (6 bases). Germline V gene lookup returns CDR1 MNHNS and CDR2 SASEGT. CDR3 length: 14 amino acids. V lost 6 bases, J lost 2 bases, and 12 bases lay in between. CDR3 sequence reads: CASRTGSHTDTQYF. The CDR3, as DNA: TGTGCCAGCAGAACCGGGAGCCACACAGATACGCAGTATTTT.